These 23 T cell receptor beta chains share one sample of origin, sequenced in a study of tumor-infiltrating lymphocytes in oesophageal squamous cell carcinoma. TCRdb analysed the PCR reads with MiXCR anew, one entry per CDR3 protein. There are some 25,000 distinct CDR3 sequences in the sample; about 40% occur only once, and about 25% lies in the top ten. Sequencing was performed on esophageal tumor tissue. The receptors originated from a male donor with esophageal squamous cell carcinoma.

The chain recombines TRBV6-1 with TRBJ2-1, with TRBD1 identical over 9 bases. Per the germline V gene, CDR1 is MNHNS and CDR2 is SASEGT. This CDR3 spans 16 amino acids. The V and J ends lost 5 bases and 4 bases, in that order; junction bases with no gene match: 9. The CDR3 coding sequence is TGTGCCAGCAGTACCACCGGACAGGGGAAATACAATGAGCAGTTCTTC. Amino acids: CASSTTGQGKYNEQFF.

V is TRBV7-4 and J is TRBJ1-4, with D possibly being TRBD1 (6 bases). Trimming stripped 1 base from V and 0 bases from J, with 12 bases between. CDR3 length: 17 residues. Germline V gene data show CDR1 as SGHVT and CDR2 as SQSDAQ. CDR3 in amino acids: CASSLGRQVATNEKLFF. For the CDR3, the DNA is TGTGCCAGCAGCTTAGGCCGACAGGTCGCAACTAATGAAAAACTGTTTTTT.

This clonotype was detected a few times. The chain joins TRBV3-1 to TRBJ2-3; the match to TRBD2 covers 9 bases. This CDR3 spans 21 amino acids. Trimming cost V 4 bases and J 5 bases; bases outside gene matches: 25. Germline CDR1 LGHDT, CDR2 YNNKEL (reference sequence). The CDR3 bases are TGTGCCAGCAGCCTGTTAGGAGGGGGGACTGGGAGGCGAGCGGGAGGAGATACGCAGTATTTT. Translating gives CASSLLGGGTGRRAGGDTQYF.

This clonotype appeared many times. The genes are TRBV7-3 and TRBJ1-2; weak D call: TRBD1 (6 bases). Germline V CDR1 and CDR2: SGHTA, FQGTGA. The CDR3 is 13 residues long. The V end lost 5 bases, the J end lost 6 bases, and 13 bases lay between the germline ends. CDR3 coding DNA: TGTGCCAGCAGCCACACAGGGTTCGATGGCTACACCTTC. Translated, it gives CASSHTGFDGYTF.

This clonotype was seen many times. The chain joins TRBV11-3 to TRBJ2-7, with 8 nucleotides matching TRBD2. The V segment lost 5 bases and the J segment 6 bases; nucleotides outside the gene matches: 9. This CDR3 is built from 14 residues. Looked up from germline, CDR1 is SGHNT and CDR2 is YENEEA. The CDR3 bases are TGTGCCAGCAGCATGCGAGGACTAGCTAGCGAGCAGTACTTC. Translating gives CASSMRGLASEQYF.

This clonotype was seen repeatedly, ten times or more. This sequence joins TRBV5-4 and TRBJ2-3; D remains unclear. The V end was cut by 2 bases, the J end by 2 bases, with 9 bases between. The CDR3 runs to 14 residues. From germline, CDR1 is SGHNT and CDR2 YYREEE (reference sequence). The CDR3 reads CASSLTPSTDTQYF. The CDR3 nucleotides read TGTGCCAGCAGCTTAACGCCCTCCACAGATACGCAGTATTTT.

As regards this clonotype: This CDR3 is missing its conserved last phenylalanine or tryptophan, likely due to a read error. The DNA is omitted, as the CDR3 cannot be located on it reliably, and the CDR3 follows TCRdb's listing. The chain links TRBV7-9 to TRBJ2-3; the listed D gene, TRBD1, was not tested against the DNA. In germline, CDR1 is SEHNR, CDR2 FQNEAQ (reference sequence). The CDR3 has 16 amino acids, counting both end residues. CDR3 loop: CASSLGPGGNEQYFGP.

This chain uses TRBV18 with TRBJ2-7; D may match TRBD1 or TRBD2 (6 bases each). This CDR3 is 13 amino acids long. V dropped 0 bases and J dropped 6 bases, with 9 bases sitting between them. Germline values: CDR1 KGHSH, CDR2 LQKENI. CDR3 protein: CASSPPGGGEQYF. In DNA, the CDR3 is TGTGCCAGCTCACCACCGGGGGGCGGCGAGCAGTACTTC.

The count of this clonotype is one. CDR3 nucleotide sequence: TGTGCCAGCAGTTTACCTACAGTTTTTAACTATGGCTACACCTTC. This codes for CASSLPTVFNYGYTF. The rearrangement uses TRBV28 and TRBJ1-2; D is unresolved. The V end lost 2 bases, the J end lost 1 base, and 11 bases lay between the germline ends. CDR3 length: 15 amino acids. CDR1 and CDR2 from the germline V gene are MDHEN and SYDVKM.

As DNA, the CDR3 is TGCGCCAGCAGCTTGGCCGGGAGCTCCTACGAGCAGTACTTC. Encoded protein: CASSLAGSSYEQYF. The chain joins TRBV5-1 to TRBJ2-7, with D tentatively TRBD2 (6 bases). The CDR3 is made up of 14 amino acids. CDR1 and CDR2 (germline): SGHRS, YFSETQ. With 0 bases removed from V and 0 bases from J, the gap between germline ends came to 7 bases.

This chain joins TRBV12-3 or TRBV12-4 and TRBJ2-1; the match to TRBD1 covers 11 bases. After removal of 3 bases from V and 5 bases from J, the junction contained 18 bases not matched to a gene. This CDR3 has 20 amino acids. The CDR3 reads CASSFFLDTGTGGTHNEQFF. The CDR3 coding sequence is TGTGCCAGCAGTTTTTTCCTGGACACTGGGACAGGGGGGACTCACAATGAGCAGTTCTTC.

In its sample, this clonotype was seen a few times. The chain combines TRBV7-2 with TRBJ2-7, with TRBD2 matching 12 bases. The closer fit of TRBJ2-5 to the DNA end suggests the J call may be wrong. This CDR3 has 15 residues. CDR1 SGHTA and CDR2 FQGNSA come from the germline V gene. The CDR3 protein is CASSLQTSGGETQYF. In nucleotides, the CDR3 is TGTGCCAGCAGCCTCCAGACTAGCGGGGGCGAGACCCAGTACTTC.

The chain has TRBV19 and TRBJ2-7; maybe TRBD2 (6 bases). The CDR3 consists of 12 residues. The germline CDR1 and CDR2 sequences are LNHDA and SQIVND (reference sequence). V was cut by 10 bases and J by 2 bases, with 12 bases left in between. DNA of the CDR3: TGTGCCACCATGGGACTCACCTACGAGCAGTACTTC. It encodes CATMGLTYEQYF.

This clonotype is labeled medium-sized (0.01 to 0.1%). This chain joins TRBV7-9 and TRBJ2-5; TRBD1 matches 12 bases. The CDR3 contains 15 residues. With 5 bases clipped from V and 4 bases from J, the junction kept 5 bases outside the gene matches. Germline CDR1 is SEHNR and CDR2 is FQNEAQ (reference sequence). Here the CDR3 reads CASSPGQGAGETQYF. For the CDR3, the DNA is TGTGCCAGCAGCCCGGGACAGGGGGCAGGAGAGACCCAGTACTTC.

The CDR3 loop is CASSLELAGVYEQYF. CDR3 bases: TGTGCCAGCAGCTTAGAACTAGCGGGAGTCTACGAGCAGTACTTC. The V call is TRBV7-2, the J call TRBJ2-3, with 11 positions matching TRBD2. The J call may be in error: the DNA end matches TRBJ2-7 better. Germline V gene sequence: CDR1 SGHTA, CDR2 FQGNSA. There are 15 residues in the CDR3.

The V gene is TRBV5-1, the J gene TRBJ2-1; no clear D gene. The DNA matches TRBJ2-5 better at its end, which makes the J call doubtful. In germline, CDR1 is SGHRS, CDR2 YFSETQ. The CDR3 covers 14 residues. The DNA of the CDR3 is TGCGCCAGCAGACAAGGACGAGGATTTGAGACCCAGTACTTC. It encodes CASRQGRGFETQYF.

The chain has TRBV10-2 and TRBJ2-3; TRBD2 might be the D (6 bases). CDR1 and CDR2 (germline): WSHSY, SAAADI. This CDR3 has 13 amino acids. The germline V and J ends were trimmed by 5 bases and 11 bases, with 17 bases remaining between them. CDR3: CASSIQGGYEQYF. The CDR3 region has the DNA TGCGCCAGCAGTATCCAGGGAGGTTACGAGCAGTATTTT.

This clonotype has ten or more counts. The chain joins TRBV12-3 or TRBV12-4 to TRBJ1-3; TRBD1 is a possible D gene (5 bases). Trimming cost V 6 bases and J 4 bases, with 16 bases left between them. The CDR3 sequence is 15 residues long. The CDR3 protein is CASSGLGGSGNTIYF. As DNA, the CDR3 is TGTGCCAGCAGCGGACTGGGGGGATCCGGAAACACCATATATTTT.

Many counts were recorded for this clonotype. The chain uses TRBV27 and TRBJ2-3; D not resolved. This CDR3 is built from 15 residues. The germline V gene encodes CDR1 MNHEY and CDR2 SMNVEV (reference sequence). V was pared by 2 bases and J by 2 bases, with 11 bases between. CDR3 nucleotide sequence: TGTGCCAGCAGTTTAACCGCAGCCTCCACAGATACGCAGTATTTT. Translated, it gives CASSLTAASTDTQYF.

The rearrangement links TRBV5-1 to TRBJ1-2; no clear D gene. The CDR3 is 13 amino acids. Germline V gene lookup returns CDR1 SGHRS and CDR2 YFSETQ. With 2 bases removed from V and 2 bases from J, the gap between germline ends came to 7 bases. Here the CDR3 reads CASSFQENYGYTF. CDR3 in DNA: TGCGCCAGCAGCTTCCAGGAGAACTATGGCTACACCTTC.

This clonotype was detected ten times or more. The chain recombines TRBV5-4 with TRBJ2-2, with a weak D call TRBD2 (5 bases). There are 11 residues in the CDR3. Germline CDR1 and CDR2: SGHNT and YYREEE (reference sequence). V lost 4 bases and J 8 bases, leaving 6 bases between the germline ends. Written as DNA, the CDR3 is TGTGCCAGCAGCGCGGGTGGGGAGCTGTTTTTT. It encodes CASSAGGELFF. Looking up the rest from reference TRBV5-4 and TRBJ2-2 gives the full variable domain: ETGVTQSPTHLIKTRGQQVTLRCSSQSGHNTVSWYQQALGQGPQFIFQYYREEENGRGNFPPRFSGLQFPNYSSELNVNALELDDSALYLCASSAGGELFFGEGSRLTVL.

This clonotype showed up many times. It may be a read error: a sequence one base away is much more abundant. V and J are TRBV7-9 and TRBJ2-1; 8 bases agree with TRBD2. The CDR3 is 15 amino acids. Per germline, CDR1 SEHNR and CDR2 FQNEAQ (reference sequence). J lost 10 bases, V lost 0 bases, and 8 bases had no gene match. The CDR3 reads CASSLAGTREDEQFF. In DNA form, the CDR3 reads TGTGCCAGCAGCTTAGCCGGGACTAGGGAAGACGAGCAGTTCTTC.

This rearrangement joins TRBV12-3 or TRBV12-4 to TRBJ2-2, with 9 nucleotides matching TRBD1. With 5 bases clipped from V and 1 base from J, the junction kept 8 bases outside the gene matches. The CDR3 contains 17 residues. DNA of the CDR3: TGTGCCAGCAGTATATGGACAGGGGCGTTGAACACCGGGGAGCTGTTTTTT. It codes for CASSIWTGALNTGELFF.